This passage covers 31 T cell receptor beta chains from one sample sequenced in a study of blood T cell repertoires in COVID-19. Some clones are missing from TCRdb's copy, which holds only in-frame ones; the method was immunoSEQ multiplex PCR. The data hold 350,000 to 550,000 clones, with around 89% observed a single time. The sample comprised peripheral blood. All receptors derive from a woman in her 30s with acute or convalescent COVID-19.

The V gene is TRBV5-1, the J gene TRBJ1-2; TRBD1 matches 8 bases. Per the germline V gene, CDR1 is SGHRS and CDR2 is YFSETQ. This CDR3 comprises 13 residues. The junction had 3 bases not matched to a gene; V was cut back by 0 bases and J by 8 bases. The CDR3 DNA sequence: TGCGCCAGCAGCTTGGGACAGGGGAAGGGCTACACCTTC. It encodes CASSLGQGKGYTF.

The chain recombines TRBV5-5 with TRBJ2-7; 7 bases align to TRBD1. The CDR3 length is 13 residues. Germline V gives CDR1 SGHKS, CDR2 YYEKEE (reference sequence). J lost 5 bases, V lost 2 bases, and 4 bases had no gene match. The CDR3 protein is CASSFRQGDEQYF. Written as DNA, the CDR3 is TGTGCCAGCAGCTTCCGACAGGGCGACGAGCAGTACTTC.

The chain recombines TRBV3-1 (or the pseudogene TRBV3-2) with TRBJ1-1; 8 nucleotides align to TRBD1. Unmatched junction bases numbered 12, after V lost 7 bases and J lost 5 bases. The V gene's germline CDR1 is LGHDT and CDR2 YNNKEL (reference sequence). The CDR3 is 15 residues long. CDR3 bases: TGTGCCAGCAACTCCGGCAGGGGGCTTTGGACTGAAGCTTTCTTT. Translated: CASNSGRGLWTEAFF.

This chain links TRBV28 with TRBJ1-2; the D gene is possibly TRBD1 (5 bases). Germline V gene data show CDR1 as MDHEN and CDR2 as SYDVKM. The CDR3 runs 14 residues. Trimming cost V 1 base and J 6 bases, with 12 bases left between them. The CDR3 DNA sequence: TGTGCCAGCAGTTTATCAGGGCCCTACAATGGCTACACCTTC. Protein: CASSLSGPYNGYTF.

The DNA for the CDR3 is TGTGCCAGCAGCGTAGGATGGGGGGTGGGTGGCTACACCTTC. This gives the protein CASSVGWGVGGYTF. The rearrangement uses TRBV9 and TRBJ1-2; possibly TRBD1 for D (5 bases). Trimming stripped 0 bases from V and 7 bases from J, with 13 bases between. Germline V lookup: CDR1 SGDLS, CDR2 YYNGEE. CDR3 length equals 14 residues.

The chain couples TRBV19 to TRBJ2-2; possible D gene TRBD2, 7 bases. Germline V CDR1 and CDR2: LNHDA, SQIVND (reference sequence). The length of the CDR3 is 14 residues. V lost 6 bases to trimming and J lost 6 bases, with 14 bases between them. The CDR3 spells CASSGGPAAGELFF. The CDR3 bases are TGTGCCAGTAGCGGGGGGCCCGCCGCCGGGGAGCTGTTTTTT.

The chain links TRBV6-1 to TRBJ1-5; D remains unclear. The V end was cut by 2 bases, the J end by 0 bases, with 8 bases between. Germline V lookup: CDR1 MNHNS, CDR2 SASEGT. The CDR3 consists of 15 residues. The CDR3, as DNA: TGTGCCAGCAGTGAAATCGGGAGTAGCAATCAGCCCCAGCATTTT. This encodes CASSEIGSSNQPQHF.

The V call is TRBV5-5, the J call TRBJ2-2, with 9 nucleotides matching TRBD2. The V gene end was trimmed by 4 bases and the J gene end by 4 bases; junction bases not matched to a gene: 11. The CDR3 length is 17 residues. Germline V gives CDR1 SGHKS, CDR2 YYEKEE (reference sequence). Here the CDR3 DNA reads TGTGCCAGCAGCGGAAGTACAGCGGGGGGTGTCACCGGGGAGCTGTTTTTT. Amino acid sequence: CASSGSTAGGVTGELFF. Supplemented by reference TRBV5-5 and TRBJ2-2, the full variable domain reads DAGVTQSPTHLIKTRGQQVTLRCSPISGHKSVSWYQQVLGQGPQFIFQYYEKEERGRGNFPDRFSARQFPNYSSELNVNALLLGDSALYLCASSGSTAGGVTGELFFGEGSRLTVL.

The CDR3 loop reads CASLAGGGKTQYF. CDR3 bases: TGTGCCAGCCTAGCGGGGGGCGGGAAGACCCAGTACTTC. This chain connects TRBV21-1 to TRBJ2-5; the table's TRBD2 call for D was not verified on the DNA. TRBV21-1 is deemed a pseudogene. The CDR3 length is 13 residues.

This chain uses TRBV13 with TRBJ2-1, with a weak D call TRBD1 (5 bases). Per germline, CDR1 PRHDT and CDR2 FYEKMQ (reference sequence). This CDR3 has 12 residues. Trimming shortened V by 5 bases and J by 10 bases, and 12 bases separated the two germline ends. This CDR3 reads CASSINRPEQFF. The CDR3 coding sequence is TGTGCCAGCAGCATCAACAGGCCCGAGCAGTTCTTC.

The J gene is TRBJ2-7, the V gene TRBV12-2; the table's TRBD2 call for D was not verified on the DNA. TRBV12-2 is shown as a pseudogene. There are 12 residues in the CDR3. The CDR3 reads CASRSGSYEQYF. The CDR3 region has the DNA TGTGCAAGTCGCTCCGGGAGTTACGAGCAGTACTTC.

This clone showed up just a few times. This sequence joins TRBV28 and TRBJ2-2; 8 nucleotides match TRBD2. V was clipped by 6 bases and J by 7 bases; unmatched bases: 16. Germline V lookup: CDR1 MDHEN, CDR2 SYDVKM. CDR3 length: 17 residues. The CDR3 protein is CASRHERSGGRGGELFF. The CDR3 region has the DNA TGTGCCAGCAGGCACGAACGGAGCGGGGGCAGGGGCGGGGAGCTGTTTTTT.

CDR3 residues: CASIRSRGSDSGNTIYF. The DNA for the CDR3 is TGTGCCAGCATAAGATCACGAGGTTCCGACTCTGGAAACACCATATATTTT. V gene TRBV7-3 combines with J gene TRBJ1-3; D is uncertain. The V end was cut by 7 bases, the J end by 0 bases, with 19 bases between. The germline V gene has CDR1 SGHTA and CDR2 FQGTGA. CDR3 size: 17 residues.

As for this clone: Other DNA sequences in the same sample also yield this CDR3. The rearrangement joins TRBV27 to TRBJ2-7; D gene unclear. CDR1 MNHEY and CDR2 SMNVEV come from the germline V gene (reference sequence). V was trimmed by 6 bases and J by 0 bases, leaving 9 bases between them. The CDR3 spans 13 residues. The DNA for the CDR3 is TGTGCCAGCAGCGGTGATAGCTCCTACGAGCAGTACTTC. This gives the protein CASSGDSSYEQYF.

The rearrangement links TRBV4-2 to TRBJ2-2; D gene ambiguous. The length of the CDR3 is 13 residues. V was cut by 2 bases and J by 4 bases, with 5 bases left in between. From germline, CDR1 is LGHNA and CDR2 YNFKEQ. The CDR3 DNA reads TGTGCCAGCAGCCAAATCAGCACCGGGGAGCTGTTTTTT. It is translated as CASSQISTGELFF.

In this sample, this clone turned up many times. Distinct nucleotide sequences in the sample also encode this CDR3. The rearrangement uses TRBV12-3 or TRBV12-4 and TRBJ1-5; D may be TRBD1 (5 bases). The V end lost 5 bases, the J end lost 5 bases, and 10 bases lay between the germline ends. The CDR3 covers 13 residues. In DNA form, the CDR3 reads TGTGCCAGCAGTCGACAGAAACATCAGCCCCAGCATTTT. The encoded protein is CASSRQKHQPQHF.

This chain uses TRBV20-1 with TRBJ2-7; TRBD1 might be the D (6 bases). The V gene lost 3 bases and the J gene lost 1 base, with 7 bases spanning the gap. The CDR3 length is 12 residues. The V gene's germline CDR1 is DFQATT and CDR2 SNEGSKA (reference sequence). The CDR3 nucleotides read TGCAGTGCTAGTCAGGGGTCCTACGAGCAGTACTTC. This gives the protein CSASQGSYEQYF.

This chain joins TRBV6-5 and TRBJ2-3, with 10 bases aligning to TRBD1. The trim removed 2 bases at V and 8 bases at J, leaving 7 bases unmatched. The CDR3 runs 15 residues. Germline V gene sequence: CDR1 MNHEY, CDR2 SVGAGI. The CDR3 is CASSYLGQGDGTQYF. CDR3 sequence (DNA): TGTGCCAGCAGTTACCTCGGACAGGGGGATGGTACGCAGTATTTT.

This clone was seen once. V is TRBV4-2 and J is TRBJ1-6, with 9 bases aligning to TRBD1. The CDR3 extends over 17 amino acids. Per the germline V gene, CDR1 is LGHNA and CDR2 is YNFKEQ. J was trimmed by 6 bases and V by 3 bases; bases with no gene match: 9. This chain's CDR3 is CASSQAAKTGGNSPLHF. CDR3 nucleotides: TGTGCCAGCAGCCAGGCCGCTAAGACAGGGGGTAATTCACCCCTCCACTTT.

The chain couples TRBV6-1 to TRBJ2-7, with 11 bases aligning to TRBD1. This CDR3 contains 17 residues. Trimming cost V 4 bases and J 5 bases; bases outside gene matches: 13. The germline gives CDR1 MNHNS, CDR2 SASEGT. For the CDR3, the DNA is TGTGCCAGCAGTGGCATGGCTTCGGGACAGGGGGAGGACGAGCAGTACTTC. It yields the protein CASSGMASGQGEDEQYF.

The CDR3 spells CASSRRGTGDEKLFF. For the CDR3, the DNA is TGTGCCAGTAGTCGGCGTGGGACAGGGGATGAAAAACTGTTTTTT. V is TRBV19 and J is TRBJ1-4; 10 nucleotides agree with TRBD1. The germline gives CDR1 LNHDA, CDR2 SQIVND (reference sequence). Germline trimming cut 5 bases from V and 6 bases from J; bases unmatched to any gene: 6. There are 15 residues in the CDR3. Full variable domain (rest looked up from reference TRBV19 and TRBJ1-4): DGGITQSPKYLFRKEGQNVTLSCEQNLNHDAMYWYRQDPGQGLRLIYYSQIVNDFQKGDIAEGYSVSREKKESFPLTVTSAQKNPTAFYLCASSRRGTGDEKLFFGSGTQLSVL.

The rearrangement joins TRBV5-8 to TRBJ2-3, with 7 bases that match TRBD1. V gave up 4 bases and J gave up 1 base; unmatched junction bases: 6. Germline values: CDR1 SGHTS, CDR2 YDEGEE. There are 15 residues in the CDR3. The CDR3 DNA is TGTGCCAGCAGCGCCGGGACAGTGGGCACAGATACGCAGTATTTT. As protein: CASSAGTVGTDTQYF.

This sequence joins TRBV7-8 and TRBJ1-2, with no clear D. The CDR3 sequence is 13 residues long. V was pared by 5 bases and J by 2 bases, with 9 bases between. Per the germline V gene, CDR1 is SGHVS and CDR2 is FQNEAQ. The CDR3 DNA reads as TGTGCCAGCAGCCCCAGTAACAACTATGGCTACACCTTC. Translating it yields CASSPSNNYGYTF.

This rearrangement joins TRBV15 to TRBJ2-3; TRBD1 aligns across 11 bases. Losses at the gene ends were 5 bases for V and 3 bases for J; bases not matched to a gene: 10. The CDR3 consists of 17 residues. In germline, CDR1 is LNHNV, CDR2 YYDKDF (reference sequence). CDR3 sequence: CATSGPGQGESTDTQYF. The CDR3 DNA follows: TGTGCCACCAGCGGACCGGGACAGGGGGAGAGTACAGATACGCAGTATTTT.

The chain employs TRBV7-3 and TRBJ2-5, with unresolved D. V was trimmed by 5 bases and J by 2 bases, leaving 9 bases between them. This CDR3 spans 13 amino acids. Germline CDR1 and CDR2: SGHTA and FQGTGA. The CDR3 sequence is CASSLQPQETQYF. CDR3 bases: TGTGCCAGCAGCCTACAGCCTCAAGAGACCCAGTACTTC.

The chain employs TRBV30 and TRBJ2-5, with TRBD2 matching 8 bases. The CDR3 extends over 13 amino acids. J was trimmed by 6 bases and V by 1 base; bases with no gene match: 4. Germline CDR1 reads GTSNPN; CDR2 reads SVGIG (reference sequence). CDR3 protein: CAWSAGGGKTQYF. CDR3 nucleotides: TGTGCCTGGAGTGCGGGGGGGGGTAAGACCCAGTACTTC.

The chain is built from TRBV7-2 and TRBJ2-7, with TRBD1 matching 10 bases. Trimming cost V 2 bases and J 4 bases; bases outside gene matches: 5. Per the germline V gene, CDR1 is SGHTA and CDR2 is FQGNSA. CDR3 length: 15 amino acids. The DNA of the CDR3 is TGTGCCAGCAGCTTATCAGGGACAGGGGTATACGAGCAGTACTTC. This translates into CASSLSGTGVYEQYF.

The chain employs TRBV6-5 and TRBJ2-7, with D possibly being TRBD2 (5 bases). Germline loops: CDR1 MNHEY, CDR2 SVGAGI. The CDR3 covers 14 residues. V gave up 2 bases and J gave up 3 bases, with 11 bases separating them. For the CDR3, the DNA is TGTGCCAGCAGTTACGGGTCGGGAAACTACGAGCAGTACTTC. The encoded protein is CASSYGSGNYEQYF.

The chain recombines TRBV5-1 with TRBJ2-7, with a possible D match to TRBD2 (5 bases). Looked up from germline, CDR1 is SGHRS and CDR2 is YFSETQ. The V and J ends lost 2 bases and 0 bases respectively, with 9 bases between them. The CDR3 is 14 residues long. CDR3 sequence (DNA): TGCGCCAGCAGCTTACGCGAGGGCTCCTACGAGCAGTACTTC. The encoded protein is CASSLREGSYEQYF.

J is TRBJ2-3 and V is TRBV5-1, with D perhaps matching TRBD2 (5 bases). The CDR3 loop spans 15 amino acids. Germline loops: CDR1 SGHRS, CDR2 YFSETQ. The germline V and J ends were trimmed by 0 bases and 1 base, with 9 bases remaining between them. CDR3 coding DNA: TGCGCCAGCAGCTTGGATACTAGGGGCACAGATACGCAGTATTTT. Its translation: CASSLDTRGTDTQYF.

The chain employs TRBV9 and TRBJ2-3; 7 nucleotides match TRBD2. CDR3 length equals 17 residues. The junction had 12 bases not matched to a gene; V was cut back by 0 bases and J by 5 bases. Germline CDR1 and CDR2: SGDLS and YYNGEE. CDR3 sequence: CASSVDAGDPFGDTQYF. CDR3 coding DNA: TGTGCCAGCAGCGTAGACGCGGGGGATCCGTTTGGAGATACGCAGTATTTT.